This T cell receptor (beta chain) was observed in a study of T cells in localized non-small cell lung cancer. Sequencing was performed with immunoSEQ multiplex PCR; in TCRdb, only in-frame clones are kept and a portion is missing. The data hold 65,000 or so clones, with 81% observed a single time. Germline V gene data show CDR1 as SGHNT and CDR2 as YENEEA. The germline V and J ends were trimmed by 6 bases and 2 bases, with 14 bases remaining between them. CDR3 length: 15 amino acids. The material sequenced was PBMCs, taken before any cancer treatment. The receptor was derived from a man between 35 and 75 years old with stage II lung adenocarcinoma. V usage is TRBV11-3 and J usage is TRBJ2-1; D is undetermined. Written as DNA, the CDR3 is TGTGCCAGCAGATCCCCCTCCGAGGCCTACAATGAGCAGTTCTTC. Encoded protein: CASRSPSEAYNEQFF. Complete variable domain (other parts from reference TRBV11-3 and TRBJ2-1): EAGVVQSPRYKIIEKKQPVAFWCNPISGHNTLYWYLQNLGQGPELLIRYENEEAVDDSQLPKDRFSAERLKGVDSTLKIQPAELGDSAVYLCASRSPSEAYNEQFFGPGTRLTVL.